This entry lists 27 T cell receptor beta chains sequenced from one sample in a study of blood T cell repertoires in COVID-19. Method: immunoSEQ multiplex PCR; TCRdb's copy keeps in-frame clones and lacks some. The sample shows about 44,000 clones, roughly nine tenths of them seen only once. The sequenced sample was peripheral blood. These receptors all come from a man in his sixties or seventies with active COVID-19.

V gene TRBV3-1 (or the pseudogene TRBV3-2) combines with J gene TRBJ1-4; D perhaps matches TRBD1 (6 bases). Trimming removed 1 base at V and 5 bases at J, with 8 bases between. The CDR3 is made up of 14 amino acids. Germline V lookup: CDR1 LGHDT, CDR2 YNNKEL (reference sequence). CDR3 bases: TGTGCCAGCAGCCAAGGGACAGCCAATGAAAAACTGTTTTTT. Protein: CASSQGTANEKLFF.

This clone was picked up one time. The V gene is TRBV6-5, the J gene TRBJ1-1, with 8 bases matching TRBD1. V was clipped by 8 bases and J by 1 base; unmatched bases: 9. Germline assignment: CDR1 MNHEY and CDR2 SVGAGI. CDR3 length equals 15 residues. The CDR3, as DNA: TGTGCCAGCTCTCGGGACAGGTTTTCGAACACTGAAGCTTTCTTT. Translated, it gives CASSRDRFSNTEAFF.

The chain is built from TRBV5-4 and TRBJ2-7; TRBD2 agrees at 16 bases. Germline-derived CDR1 and CDR2 are SGHNT and YYREEE (reference sequence). The CDR3 spans 18 residues. V shed 4 bases and J 0 bases; nucleotides not matched to a gene: 7. The CDR3 is CASSPGGLAGGHSYEQYF. CDR3 coding DNA: TGTGCCAGCAGCCCTGGGGGACTAGCGGGGGGGCACTCCTACGAGCAGTACTTC.

The gene calls are TRBV7-6 and TRBJ1-3; D perhaps matches TRBD1 (5 bases). CDR3 length: 15 residues. The germline V gene encodes CDR1 SGHVS and CDR2 FNYEAQ. The V gene lost 8 bases and the J gene lost 2 bases, with 16 bases spanning the gap. CDR3 nucleotides: TGTGCCAGCCAACTAGCGTGGGGCACTGGAAACACCATATATTTT. This sequence encodes CASQLAWGTGNTIYF.

The V and J genes are TRBV6-5 and TRBJ1-1; a possible D gene is TRBD1 (5 bases). The V gene's germline CDR1 is MNHEY and CDR2 SVGAGI. Trimming removed 10 bases at V and 8 bases at J, with 23 bases between. This CDR3 contains 14 residues. CDR3 coding DNA: TGTGCCACCGAGGCCGCAGGGTCTTCCGGCGAAGCTTTCTTT. It is translated as CATEAAGSSGEAFF.

The V gene is TRBV27, the J gene TRBJ2-7, with 9 positions matching TRBD2. The CDR3 runs to 17 residues. Per germline, CDR1 MNHEY and CDR2 SMNVEV (reference sequence). The J segment lost 0 bases and the V segment lost 4 bases, leaving 10 bases of the junction unmatched. CDR3 in amino acids: CASSSGGGAGGSYEQYF. CDR3 bases: TGTGCCAGCAGTTCCGGCGGTGGAGCGGGGGGCTCCTACGAGCAGTACTTC.

This chain links TRBV23-1 with TRBJ2-2; 8 nucleotides line up with TRBD1. TRBV23-1 qualifies as an ORF whose function is uncertain. The V gene end was trimmed by 11 bases and the J gene end by 1 base; junction bases not matched to a gene: 9. The CDR3 has 15 residues. In nucleotides, the CDR3 is TGCGCCGCCAGCGGACAGGGAGAGAACACCGGGGAGCTGTTTTTT. Translating gives CAASGQGENTGELFF.

V is TRBV20-1 and J is TRBJ2-3; 7 bases are shared with TRBD2. This CDR3 is 11 amino acids long. With V trimmed by 5 bases and J by 5 bases, 1 base remained unmatched. From germline, CDR1 is DFQATT and CDR2 SNEGSKA (reference sequence). The CDR3 region has the DNA TGCAGTGCTGGGGAGGGAGATACGCAGTATTTT. Protein sequence: CSAGEGDTQYF.

V is TRBV7-9 and J is TRBJ1-1; 8 bases fit TRBD1. Looked up from germline, CDR1 is SEHNR and CDR2 is FQNEAQ (reference sequence). The CDR3 totals 13 residues. V trimming: 5 bases; J trimming: 3 bases; junction bases outside the gene matches: 2. DNA for the CDR3: TGTGCCAGCAGCCCGGACAGGGACACTGAAGCTTTCTTT. This translates into CASSPDRDTEAFF.

The V gene is TRBV10-3, the J gene TRBJ2-7; 10 positions match TRBD1. Germline loops: CDR1 ENHRY, CDR2 SYGVKD. Unmatched junction bases numbered 10, after V lost 3 bases and J lost 2 bases. The CDR3 covers 17 residues. DNA of the CDR3: TGTGCCATCAGTGATAGTGGGGGACAGGGGTCGCCCTACGAGCAGTACTTC. This codes for CAISDSGGQGSPYEQYF.

The V call is TRBV9, the J call TRBJ2-7; TRBD1 aligns across 8 bases. Trimming removed 4 bases from V and 6 bases from J; junction bases left unmatched: 6. The CDR3 totals 13 residues. In germline, CDR1 is SGDLS, CDR2 YYNGEE. The CDR3 region has the DNA TGTGCCAGCAGCACGGACAGGGCATCCGAGCAGTACTTC. It is translated as CASSTDRASEQYF.

This chain joins TRBV6-2 or TRBV6-3 and TRBJ2-7; D may be TRBD2 (6 bases). The V gene lost 5 bases and the J gene lost 0 bases, with 14 bases spanning the gap. The germline V gene has CDR1 MNHEY and CDR2 SVGEGT. CDR3 length: 15 residues. CDR3 sequence: CASSGGSRSSYEQYF. DNA of the CDR3: TGTGCCAGCAGTGGGGGGAGCAGGAGCTCCTACGAGCAGTACTTC.

The chain employs TRBV19 and TRBJ1-1, with 12 bases matching TRBD1. After removal of 1 base from V and 6 bases from J, the junction contained 6 bases not matched to a gene. The CDR3 is 16 amino acids. Germline V gives CDR1 LNHDA, CDR2 SQIVND (reference sequence). CDR3 sequence: CASSIGRDRGRPEAFF. The CDR3 nucleotides read TGTGCCAGTAGTATAGGAAGGGACAGGGGGCGCCCTGAAGCTTTCTTT.

The V and J genes are TRBV7-2 and TRBJ2-5; 11 nucleotides match TRBD2. Germline CDR1 and CDR2: SGHTA and FQGNSA. With V trimmed by 5 bases and J by 5 bases, 10 bases remained unmatched. The CDR3 extends over 16 amino acids. In nucleotides, the CDR3 is TGTGCCAGCAGCCGGAATAGCGGGGGGGCCGGGGAGACCCAGTACTTC. Its protein is CASSRNSGGAGETQYF.

The gene calls are TRBV19 and TRBJ2-3; perhaps TRBD2 as D (5 bases). The CDR3 sequence is 12 residues long. Germline assignment: CDR1 LNHDA and CDR2 SQIVND (reference sequence). Trimming cost V 0 bases and J 11 bases, with 9 bases left between them. DNA of the CDR3: TGTGCCAGTAGTATAGAGGGGAGAAAGCAGTATTTT. Translation gives CASSIEGRKQYF.

V usage is TRBV24-1 and J usage is TRBJ2-2; 10 nucleotides agree with TRBD1. The CDR3 is 14 amino acids. The V gene's germline CDR1 is KGHDR and CDR2 SFDVKD. V shed 9 bases and J 4 bases; nucleotides not matched to a gene: 4. CDR3 amino acids: CATGGTGVTGELFF. The CDR3 nucleotides are TGTGCCACCGGCGGGACAGGGGTCACCGGGGAGCTGTTTTTT.

The chain has TRBV3-1 (or the pseudogene TRBV3-2) and TRBJ1-6, with a weak D call TRBD1 (6 bases). V was trimmed by 4 bases and J by 5 bases, leaving 9 bases between them. Germline CDR1 is LGHDT and CDR2 is YNNKEL (reference sequence). There are 14 residues in the CDR3. CDR3 in DNA: TGTGCCAGCAGCCCTAGGACAGATAATTCACCCCTCCACTTT. It specifies CASSPRTDNSPLHF.

The chain employs TRBV6-2 or TRBV6-3 and TRBJ1-1; D is unclear. The CDR3 is 14 residues long. V was cut by 1 base and J by 5 bases, with 11 bases left in between. The germline CDR1 and CDR2 sequences are MNHEY and SVGEGT. The CDR3 DNA follows: TGTGCCAGCAGTTACTTCGGTGACGGGACTGAAGCTTTCTTT. Its protein product is CASSYFGDGTEAFF.

For the CDR3, the DNA is TGCGCCAGCAGCTTGGACCAGAGGGCGCAGTATTTT. It encodes CASSLDQRAQYF. V gene TRBV5-1 combines with J gene TRBJ2-3, with D possibly TRBD2 on 5 matching bases. The CDR3 totals 12 residues. V was clipped by 0 bases and J by 10 bases, with 9 bases between them. The germline V gene has CDR1 SGHRS and CDR2 YFSETQ.

V and J are TRBV27 and TRBJ2-7; the D is unclear. The length of the CDR3 is 12 residues. Trimming cost V 10 bases and J 4 bases, with 14 bases left between them. Per germline, CDR1 MNHEY and CDR2 SMNVEV (reference sequence). DNA for the CDR3: TGTGCCACCGGATTCGGGTTTTACGAGCAGTACTTC. Translated: CATGFGFYEQYF.

The V and J genes are TRBV4-2 and TRBJ2-1, with 11 bases fitting TRBD2. Germline V CDR1 and CDR2: LGHNA, YNFKEQ. The CDR3 extends over 15 amino acids. With 5 bases clipped from V and 4 bases from J, the junction kept 4 bases outside the gene matches. The DNA of the CDR3 is TGTGCCAGCAGCACCCGACTAGCGGGGTACAATGAGCAGTTCTTC. Translated, it gives CASSTRLAGYNEQFF.

This chain links TRBV2 with TRBJ2-5; TRBD1 matches at 7 bases. The CDR3 has 13 amino acids. Trimming cost V 6 bases and J 3 bases; bases outside gene matches: 4. CDR1 and CDR2 (germline): SNHLY, FYNNEI. Here the CDR3 reads CASSVDREETQYF. The DNA for the CDR3 is TGTGCCAGCAGCGTCGACAGGGAAGAGACCCAGTACTTC.

The rearrangement joins TRBV3-1 (or the pseudogene TRBV3-2) to TRBJ2-7; 7 nucleotides align to TRBD2. The V and J ends lost 0 bases and 4 bases, in that order; junction bases with no gene match: 9. CDR3 length: 16 amino acids. The germline V gene has CDR1 LGHDT and CDR2 YNNKEL (reference sequence). The CDR3 region is CASSQDAGDGGYEQYF. In DNA form, the CDR3 reads TGTGCCAGCAGCCAAGATGCGGGGGACGGAGGTTACGAGCAGTACTTC.

V gene TRBV24-1 combines with J gene TRBJ2-3; D might be TRBD1 (5 bases). Germline loops: CDR1 KGHDR, CDR2 SFDVKD. The CDR3 runs 16 residues. V was shortened by 1 base and J by 4 bases, with 14 bases between the two germline ends. The CDR3 coding sequence is TGTGCCACCAGTGATTTCCCCAGGGTGTGGTCAGATACGCAGTATTTT. It yields the protein CATSDFPRVWSDTQYF.

The chain has TRBV6-2 or TRBV6-3 and TRBJ2-7; 8 nucleotides align to TRBD1. J was trimmed by 4 bases and V by 7 bases; bases with no gene match: 18. CDR3 length: 17 amino acids. Germline CDR1 MNHEY, CDR2 SVGEGT. This CDR3 reads CASTYLMRQGTYYEQYF. The CDR3 coding sequence is TGTGCCAGCACTTATTTGATGAGACAGGGGACCTATTACGAGCAGTACTTC.

The gene calls are TRBV2 and TRBJ1-6; D unresolved. Trimming took off 5 bases at V and 10 bases at J, with 12 bases between the two ends. The CDR3 consists of 13 residues. Germline V CDR1 and CDR2: SNHLY, FYNNEI. The CDR3 loop reads CASSTEGRSPLHF. CDR3 nucleotides: TGTGCCAGCAGTACCGAGGGCCGATCACCCCTCCACTTT.

V and J are TRBV4-2 and TRBJ2-7; the match to TRBD1 covers 9 bases. Per germline, CDR1 LGHNA and CDR2 YNFKEQ. The CDR3 runs to 15 residues. The junction had 8 bases not matched to a gene; V was cut back by 5 bases and J by 3 bases. CDR3 protein: CASSAPGQGNYEQYF. In DNA form, the CDR3 reads TGTGCCAGCAGCGCACCGGGACAGGGAAACTACGAGCAGTACTTC.